The entry that follows covers one TCR beta chain sequence. Its recognized antigen is unknown. No base qualities exist here, and no much larger clone lies one base off it. TCR beta repertoires were profiled from peripheral blood of under 15 young patients with multiple sclerosis to demonstrate the VDJtools post-analysis software. Multiple sclerosis patients were children and adolescents aged 6 to 15 years. Including the terminal cysteine and phenylalanine, the CDR3 comprises 14 residues. CDR3 DNA only is kept here, 42 bases in frame from base 1. Per the germline V gene (reference sequence), MNHNY is the CDR1 and SVGAGI is the CDR2. V gives up 0 bases and J gives up 3 bases, and the segment between their germline ends measures 8 bases. The sample is drawn from a study of post-analysis software for immune sequencing data (dated by TCRdb to the mid-2010s). About the full investigation: Disease courses on record covered relapsing-remitting, secondary progressive and progressive-relapsing multiple sclerosis, though some patients had no subtype annotation. The multiple sclerosis patient repertoires were compared with around ten previously published healthy control repertoires from donors aged roughly 6 to 25 years. A subset of samples was prepared in parallel using single-end sample barcoding, then pooled and co-amplified after Illumina adapter ligation. On the study overall, not on this receptor specifically: Patients showed significantly higher frequencies than controls for a handful of TRBV segments, among them TRBV5-6, TRBV5-1 and TRBV20-1. The multiple sclerosis patient group was slightly younger than the control group. Significantly lower normalized Chao1 diversity was found in multiple sclerosis patients than in controls, suggesting substantial peripheral T-cell clonal expansion. When samples were clustered directly using the F measure, samples prepared in the same batch co-clustered strongly, which prompted a batch-effect correction.

Libraries were built with PCR. The sequencer was an Illumina HiSeq 2500. To reduce PCR and sequencing biases, unique molecular identifiers were incorporated into the TCR beta cDNA libraries. Around 500,000 cDNA molecules were obtained for every 1 to 10 million input T cells, so each molecule roughly corresponded to one T cell. The same protocol used for the earlier healthy control dataset was applied to prepare and sequence the patient libraries. Within a given batch, samples were prepared together, multiplexed and sequenced on the same HiSeq lane. On the study's bioinformatics: Raw barcoded reads were processed with MIGEC, discarding single-read molecular identifier groups before consensus assembly and CDR3 extraction. VDJtools was used for post-analysis of the clonotype tables, with diversity normalized by down-sampling every dataset to the smallest sample size. In repertoire overlap clustering, CDR3 amino acid sequences, but not nucleotide sequences, were matched to correct batch-related cross-sample contamination. TCRdb took the public reads, trimmed them with fastp at Q25, ran MiXCR for clone calling and kept in-frame beta chains. One record per CDR3 amino acid sequence lists the most common genes and DNA. The V and J calls, along with clone size, are taken from TCRdb and not from the paper's own processing. This sample holds roughly 700,000 distinct CDR3 sequences; 25% to 30% were observed only once. Of the sample, under 0.7% is held by the ten largest clones.

The chain employs TRBV6-6 and TRBJ2-5, with the D gene call left open. The TCR sequence derives from a girl under 18 with multiple sclerosis. The sequencing input was blood. The sequenced DNA is TGTGCCAGCAGTTACTCGCTTTTAAAAGAGACCCAGTACTTC. Translated, it gives CASSYSLLKETQYF.